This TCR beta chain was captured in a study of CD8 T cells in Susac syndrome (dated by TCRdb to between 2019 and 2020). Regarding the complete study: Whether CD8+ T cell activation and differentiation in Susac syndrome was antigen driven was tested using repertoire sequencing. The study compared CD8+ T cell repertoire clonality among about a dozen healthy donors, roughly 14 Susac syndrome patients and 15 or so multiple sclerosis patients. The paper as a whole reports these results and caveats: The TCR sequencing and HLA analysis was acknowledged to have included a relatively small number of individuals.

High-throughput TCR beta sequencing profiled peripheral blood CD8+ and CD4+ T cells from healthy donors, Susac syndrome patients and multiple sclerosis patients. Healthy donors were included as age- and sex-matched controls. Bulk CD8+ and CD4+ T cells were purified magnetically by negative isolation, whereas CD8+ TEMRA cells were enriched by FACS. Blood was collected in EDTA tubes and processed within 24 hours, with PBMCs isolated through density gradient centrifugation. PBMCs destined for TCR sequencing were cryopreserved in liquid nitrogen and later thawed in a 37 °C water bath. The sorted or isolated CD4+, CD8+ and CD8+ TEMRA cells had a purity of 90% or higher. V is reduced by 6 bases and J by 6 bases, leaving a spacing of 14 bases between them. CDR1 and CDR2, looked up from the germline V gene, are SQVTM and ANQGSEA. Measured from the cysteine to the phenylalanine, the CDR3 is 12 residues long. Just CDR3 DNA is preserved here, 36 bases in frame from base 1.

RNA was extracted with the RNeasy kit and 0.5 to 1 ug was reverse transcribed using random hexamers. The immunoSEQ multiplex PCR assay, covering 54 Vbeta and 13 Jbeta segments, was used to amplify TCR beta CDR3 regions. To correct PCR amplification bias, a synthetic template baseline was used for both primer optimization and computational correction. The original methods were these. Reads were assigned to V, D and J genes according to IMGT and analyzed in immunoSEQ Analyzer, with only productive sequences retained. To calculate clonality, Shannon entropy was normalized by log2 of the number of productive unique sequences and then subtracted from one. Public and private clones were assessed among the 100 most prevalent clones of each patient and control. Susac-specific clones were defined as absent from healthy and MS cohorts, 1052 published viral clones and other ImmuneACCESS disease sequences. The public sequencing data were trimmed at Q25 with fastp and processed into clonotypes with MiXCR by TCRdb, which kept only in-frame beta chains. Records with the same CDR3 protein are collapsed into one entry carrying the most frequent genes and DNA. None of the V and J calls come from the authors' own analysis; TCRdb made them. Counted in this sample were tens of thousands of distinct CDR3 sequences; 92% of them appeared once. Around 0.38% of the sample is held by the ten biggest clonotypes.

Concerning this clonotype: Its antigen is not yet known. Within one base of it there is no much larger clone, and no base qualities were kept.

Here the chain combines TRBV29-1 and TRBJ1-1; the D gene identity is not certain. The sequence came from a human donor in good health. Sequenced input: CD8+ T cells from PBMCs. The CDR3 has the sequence CSVVVWSAEAFF. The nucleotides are TGCAGCGTCGTAGTATGGAGTGCTGAAGCTTTCTTT.